Reported below is one T cell receptor beta chain. Seattle patient enrollment occurred during active infection, with longitudinal follow-up thereafter. Here immunoSEQ multiplex PCR was the method, and the copy in TCRdb shows in-frame clones only, minus some. The sample gives roughly 200,000 clones, 75% to 85% of which show up once; nearly 6% is in the top ten. The data belong to a study of blood T cell repertoires in COVID-19. In the study overall: Samples representing acute and convalescent COVID-19 were sourced from the United States, Italy and Spain. The cDNA or gDNA used as material had been derived from T cells, B-cell-depleted T cells, or PBMCs.

The receptor comes from a woman in her forties with COVID-19, enrolled during active disease. The sample consisted of peripheral blood.

The CDR3 DNA is TGTGCCAGCAGCCGAACAGGGGATGTGAGCGGGGAGCTGTTTTTT. Amino acids: CASSRTGDVSGELFF. The chain has TRBV11-1 and TRBJ2-2, with 7 bases identical to TRBD1. The CDR3 length is 15 residues. V dropped 5 bases and J dropped 7; count of bases not matched to a gene: 10. Germline loops: CDR1 SGHAT, CDR2 FQDESV (reference sequence). The full variable domain, in which reference TRBV11-1 and TRBJ2-2 provide the parts outside the CDR3, is EAEVAQSPRYKITEKSQAVAFWCDPISGHATLYWYRQILGQGPELLVQFQDESVVDDSQLPKDRFSAERLKGVDSTLKIQPAELGDSAMYLCASSRTGDVSGELFFGEGSRLTVL.